Below, 15 T cell receptor beta chains from the same sample are listed, as sequenced in a study of shared clonotypes between healthy human individuals (TCRdb year 2020). The protocol used for the library was the immunoSEQ multiplex PCR assay. TCRdb stores this immuneACCESS table with in-frame sequences only. Part of the clones is absent; in the studies checked, under half of the shortfall reflects unresolved V genes, and no reason is known for the rest. Across this sample there are over 2 million clones, with roughly 95% seen only once. The biggest ten clones account for approximately 1.2% of the sample. For the CD8 naive samples, CD45RO-negative cells were positively selected for CCR7, yielding a CD45RA+CCR7+ population from which TemRA cells were excluded. Sequenced sample: naive CD8+ T cells sorted from blood. In the paper's terms, the cell subset or site label means: CD45RA+CCR7+. The receptors were gathered from a man aged 18-30 years in good health.

The V call is TRBV6-6, the J call TRBJ2-3; D uncertain. Germline V gene data show CDR1 as MNHNY and CDR2 as SVGAGI (reference sequence). This CDR3 is 12 amino acids long. V lost 6 bases to trimming and J lost 10 bases, with 14 bases between them. The CDR3 DNA is TGTGCCAGCAGCCAAGATCAGCCCGCGCAGTATTTT. Translating it yields CASSQDQPAQYF.

The chain employs TRBV6-6 and TRBJ1-2; tentative D call: TRBD1 (5 bases). V was pared by 1 base and J by 4 bases, with 13 bases between. This CDR3 has 15 residues. CDR1 is MNHNY, CDR2 SVGAGI, per germline (reference sequence). CDR3 in DNA: TGTGCCAGCAGTTACTATGAGGGGAGTAGCTATGGCTACACCTTC. This sequence encodes CASSYYEGSSYGYTF.

The V gene is TRBV13, the J gene TRBJ2-1, with a possible D match to TRBD2 (5 bases). CDR1 is PRHDT and CDR2 is FYEKMQ in the germline V gene (reference sequence). V was pared by 6 bases and J by 5 bases, with 14 bases between. The CDR3 is 14 residues long. CDR3 region: CASRRWESHNEQFF. The CDR3 DNA sequence: TGTGCCAGCAGGCGGTGGGAGTCCCACAATGAGCAGTTCTTC.

This chain connects TRBV28 to TRBJ1-6, with D tentatively TRBD1 (5 bases). The V gene lost 10 bases and the J gene lost 7 bases, with 11 bases spanning the gap. This CDR3 spans 12 amino acids. The V gene's germline CDR1 is MDHEN and CDR2 SYDVKM. Here the CDR3 reads CATRQNNSPLHF. CDR3 bases: TGTGCCACAAGACAGAACAATTCACCCCTCCACTTT.

This clone has only a few counts. The chain employs TRBV6-5 and TRBJ2-7; no firm D call. CDR1 and CDR2 from the germline V gene are MNHEY and SVGAGI. V dropped 2 bases and J dropped 2 bases, with 7 bases sitting between them. This CDR3 has 13 residues. The CDR3 region is CASSYDGTYEQYF. In DNA form, the CDR3 reads TGTGCCAGCAGTTACGACGGAACCTACGAGCAGTACTTC.

This chain joins TRBV27 and TRBJ2-2, with 7 bases that match TRBD1. This CDR3 has 15 residues. V gave up 3 bases and J gave up 5 bases; unmatched junction bases: 6. From germline, CDR1 is MNHEY and CDR2 SMNVEV (reference sequence). CDR3 sequence: CASSFGAGGTGELFF. In DNA form, the CDR3 reads TGTGCCAGCAGTTTCGGGGCAGGGGGTACCGGGGAGCTGTTTTTT.

The J gene is TRBJ2-6, the V gene TRBV18; TRBD2 agrees at 7 bases. This CDR3 is 20 amino acids long. Germline CDR1 is KGHSH and CDR2 is LQKENI. Germline trimming cut 1 base from V and 0 bases from J; bases unmatched to any gene: 12. The CDR3, as DNA: TGTGCCAGCTCACCACTTGAGCTCCTAGCGGTATTCTCTGGGGCCAACGTCCTGACTTTC. Translated, it gives CASSPLELLAVFSGANVLTF.

This chain connects TRBV5-6 to TRBJ1-6; TRBD1 agrees at 9 bases. This CDR3 contains 14 residues. Per germline, CDR1 SGHDT and CDR2 YYEEEE. Unmatched junction bases numbered 3, after V lost 4 bases and J lost 7 bases. The CDR3 sequence: CASSIGQGNSPLHF. The CDR3 coding sequence is TGTGCCAGCAGCATCGGACAGGGGAATTCACCCCTCCACTTT.

This clone showed up just once. The junction departs from germline at one end; a sequencing error may be responsible. The chain is built from TRBV11-3 and TRBJ2-6; D not certain. The CDR3 totals 15 residues. Looked up from germline, CDR1 is SGHNT and CDR2 is YENEEA. CDR3 in DNA: TGTGCCAGCAGCTGGGTCGGCGATCTCGACAAAGTCGGGCCATTC. It yields the protein CASSWVGDLDKVGPF.

This chain links TRBV7-9 with TRBJ2-7; 8 bases align to TRBD2. The junction had 3 bases not matched to a gene; V was cut back by 0 bases and J by 2 bases. The germline V gene encodes CDR1 SEHNR and CDR2 FQNEAQ (reference sequence). The CDR3 covers 15 residues. The CDR3 bases are TGTGCCAGCAGCTTAGCGAAAGCGGGAGCCTACGAGCAGTACTTC. This gives the protein CASSLAKAGAYEQYF.

The chain carries TRBV6-1 and TRBJ2-7; D might be TRBD2 (6 bases). Germline lookup yields CDR1 MNHNS and CDR2 SASEGT. The V end lost 6 bases, the J end lost 11 bases, and 20 bases lay between the germline ends. The CDR3 sequence is 13 residues long. The CDR3 here is CASSEATGTLEYF. In nucleotides, the CDR3 is TGTGCCAGCAGCGAGGCCACCGGGACTTTGGAGTACTTC.

The chain recombines TRBV27 with TRBJ1-1; D might be TRBD1 (5 bases). Germline values: CDR1 MNHEY, CDR2 SMNVEV (reference sequence). This CDR3 region has 15 residues. The V end lost 0 bases, the J end lost 4 bases, and 12 bases lay between the germline ends. CDR3 DNA: TGTGCCAGCAGTTTATCGGACGGGGCGGGCACTGAAGCTTTCTTT. Its protein is CASSLSDGAGTEAFF.

In its sample, this clone was seen once. The chain recombines TRBV7-3 with TRBJ1-1; D possibly corresponds to TRBD1 (6 bases). The CDR3 is 13 residues long. V was pared by 4 bases and J by 3 bases, with 9 bases between. CDR1 SGHTA and CDR2 FQGTGA come from the germline V gene. The CDR3 DNA reads as TGTGCCAGCAGCTCTACAGGGCACACTGAAGCTTTCTTT. The encoded protein is CASSSTGHTEAFF.

Points on this clone: This sample also contains other DNA sequences that code for the same CDR3. The chain joins TRBV4-1 to TRBJ1-5; a possible D gene is TRBD1 (5 bases). This CDR3 comprises 14 residues. Germline V CDR1 and CDR2: MGHRA, YSYEKL. Trimming stripped 1 base from V and 4 bases from J, with 8 bases between. The chain's CDR3 is CASSQGQGNQPQHF. The CDR3 coding sequence is TGCGCCAGCAGCCAAGGGCAGGGAAATCAGCCCCAGCATTTT.

This clone was counted a single time. The CDR3 sequence is CASCLGPEEDTQYF. CDR3 coding DNA: TGTGCCAGCTGCCTGGGGCCGGAGGAAGATACGCAGTATTTT. The rearrangement joins TRBV21-1 to TRBJ2-3. TRBV21-1 is recorded as a pseudogene. The CDR3 is made up of 14 amino acids.